The entry that follows covers one T cell receptor (beta chain) sequence. This entry is derived from a study of T cell changes during pregnancy in multiple sclerosis. The CDR3 totals 15 residues. Trimming removed 5 bases at V and 1 base at J, with 12 bases between. Germline V lookup: CDR1 MNHEY, CDR2 SMNVEV (reference sequence). The method was immunoSEQ multiplex PCR; TCRdb's version includes in-frame clones alone and lacks a portion of them. Of 79,000 or so clones in the sample, more than 80% were seen once. V and J are TRBV27 and TRBJ1-5, with D perhaps TRBD1 (5 bases). The source was CD4+ T cells from peripheral blood mononuclear cells, collected before pregnancy. The TCR comes from a female donor with multiple sclerosis, enrolled in a pregnancy study. The DNA for the CDR3 is TGTGCCAGCAGTGATCGGCAGGGCAGCAATCAGCCCCAGCATTTT. It specifies CASSDRQGSNQPQHF.